The clone carrying this TCR beta chain was detected many times. These data come from a study of low-dose radiotherapy and immunotherapy resistance in tumors. Across the study: Cohort 1 got 0.5 Gy per fraction every 2 weeks, 6.5 Gy in total. One day before radiation and immunotherapy, intravenous cyclophosphamide 200 mg/m2 was administered, with this repeated every two weeks.

Noted time point: before trial treatment. Donors received nivolumab, ipilimumab, aspirin, low-dose cyclophosphamide and low-dose radiotherapy. With TRAV- and TRBV-specific primers, first-strand cDNA was made, covering the alpha and beta chains. A constant-region primer paired with the V-primer adapter amplified TCRs over approximately 20 PCR cycles. TCRdb used MiXCR to reprocess the reads, holding one entry per CDR3 protein. The sample lists more than 50,000 distinct CDR3 sequences, under 30% seen once, with 5.7% in the top ten. The sequence was obtained from a male donor with prostate cancer. The input for sequencing was PBMCs, taken before treatment.

CDR3: CASSLRDTGELFF. In nucleotides, the CDR3 is TGCGCCAGCAGCCTAAGGGACACCGGGGAGCTGTTTTTT. V and J are TRBV5-1 and TRBJ2-2, with D unclear. Trimming cost V 4 bases and J 3 bases, with 7 bases left between them. CDR1 is SGHRS and CDR2 is YFSETQ in the germline V gene. The CDR3 runs to 13 residues.